Sequencing of this TCR beta chain was carried out in a study of T-cell reconstitution after alpha-beta-depleted transplantation in children. Preparation of the TCRbeta library used unique molecular identifiers. Each CDR3 protein gets one entry after TCRdb re-called the PCR reads with MiXCR. The sample gives about 460,000 distinct CDR3 sequences, 10% to 12% of which show up once; less than 15% is in the top ten. Broader study findings: At one year after transplant, newly produced T cells mostly accounted for T-cell counts and diversity. Alpha-beta T cells present about two months after transplant were reported to originate from several hundred expanded graft clones.

This clonotype was picked up a small number of times. Its antigen is not known. The clonotype comes from a female patient between 2 and 15 years old who had a stem cell transplant for aplastic anemia, so the T cells may come from the graft donor. The sequences come from PBMCs, mostly from graft donor cells, collected 180 days after TCRalphabeta/CD19-depleted stem cell transplant.

CDR3 region: CASSRGLAGGENEQYF. Here the CDR3 DNA reads TGCGCCAGCAGCCGAGGACTAGCGGGAGGGGAAAACGAGCAGTACTTC. This chain links TRBV4-1 with TRBJ2-7; 15 bases map to TRBD2. V shed 4 bases and J 5 bases; nucleotides not matched to a gene: 6. Germline V gene sequence: CDR1 MGHRA, CDR2 YSYEKL. This CDR3 has 16 amino acids.